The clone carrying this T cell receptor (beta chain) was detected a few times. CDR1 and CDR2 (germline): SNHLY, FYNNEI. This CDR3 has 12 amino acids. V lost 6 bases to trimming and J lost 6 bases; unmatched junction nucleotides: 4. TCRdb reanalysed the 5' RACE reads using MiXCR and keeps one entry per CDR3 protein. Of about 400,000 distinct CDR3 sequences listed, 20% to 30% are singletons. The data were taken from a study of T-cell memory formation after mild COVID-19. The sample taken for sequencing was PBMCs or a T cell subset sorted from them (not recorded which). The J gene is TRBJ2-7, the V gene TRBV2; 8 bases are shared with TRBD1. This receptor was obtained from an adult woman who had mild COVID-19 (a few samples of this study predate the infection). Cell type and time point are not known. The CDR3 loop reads CASRTGEIEQYF. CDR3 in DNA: TGTGCCAGCAGGACAGGGGAAATCGAGCAGTACTTC.